Below, 24 T cell receptor beta chains from the same sample are listed, as sequenced in a study of cytomegalovirus exposure and HLA in healthy donors. The primer mix had 60 Vbeta and 13 Jbeta primers. Method: immunoSEQ multiplex PCR; TCRdb's copy keeps in-frame clones and lacks some. This table has some 150,000 clones, about 83% appearing once. Sequenced input: PBMCs. The receptors derive from a woman aged 30 to 39 in good health and CMV-seronegative.

The chain employs TRBV30 and TRBJ2-2; tentatively, D is TRBD2 (6 bases). CDR1 and CDR2 (germline): GTSNPN, SVGIG (reference sequence). The V and J ends lost 0 bases and 9 bases respectively, with 11 bases between them. The CDR3 is 13 residues long. CDR3 loop: CAWSVEGGRELFF. CDR3 sequence (DNA): TGTGCCTGGAGTGTTGAGGGAGGCAGGGAGCTGTTTTTT.

DNA of the CDR3: TGTGCCAGCAGCTTAGTCTCAATGAGCTCCTACGAGCAGTACTTC. It codes for CASSLVSMSSYEQYF. J is TRBJ2-7 and V is TRBV7-2; D ambiguous. CDR1 is SGHTA and CDR2 is FQGNSA in the germline V gene. The germline V and J ends were trimmed by 1 base and 0 bases, with 10 bases remaining between them. This CDR3 has 15 amino acids.

This rearrangement joins TRBV5-1 to TRBJ2-7; 10 positions match TRBD2. The CDR3 sequence is 18 residues long. Per germline, CDR1 SGHRS and CDR2 YFSETQ. The ends lost 0 bases at V and 2 bases at J; junction bases unmatched: 11. CDR3 DNA sequence: TGCGCCAGCAGCTTGGCAGGTAGCGGGGGGTTCAGCCCCTACGAGCAGTACTTC. Translation: CASSLAGSGGFSPYEQYF.

V is TRBV4-3 and J is TRBJ2-7; 8 nucleotides align to TRBD1. The CDR3 contains 13 residues. Germline V gene sequence: CDR1 LGHNA, CDR2 YSLEER. The trim removed 3 bases at V and 6 bases at J, leaving 4 bases unmatched. CDR3 nucleotide sequence: TGCGCCAGCAGCCAGGCTCAGGGGGCCGAGCAGTACTTC. Protein product: CASSQAQGAEQYF.

The chain carries TRBV6-5 and TRBJ1-2; D possibly corresponds to TRBD1 (6 bases). Germline loops: CDR1 MNHEY, CDR2 SVGAGI. V lost 1 base and J 7 bases, leaving 16 bases between the germline ends. The CDR3 totals 15 residues. The CDR3 reads CASSYLGGGGIGYTF. CDR3 DNA sequence: TGTGCCAGCAGTTACTTGGGGGGAGGGGGGATTGGCTACACCTTC.

This rearrangement joins TRBV5-5 to TRBJ2-6, with D perhaps matching TRBD1 (5 bases). The CDR3 extends over 16 amino acids. Trimming pared 1 base from V and 0 bases from J, leaving 8 bases between. Germline CDR1 and CDR2: SGHKS and YYEKEE (reference sequence). CDR3 nucleotides: TGTGCCAGCAGCTTGCGGACATACTCTGGGGCCAACGTCCTGACTTTC. Its protein product is CASSLRTYSGANVLTF.

This chain uses TRBV5-1 with TRBJ2-3; D not certain. V was clipped by 5 bases and J by 3 bases, with 10 bases between them. This CDR3 region has 13 residues. Germline V gives CDR1 SGHRS, CDR2 YFSETQ. The CDR3 DNA follows: TGCGCCAGCAGGTATCCTACTACAGATACGCAGTATTTT. Residues: CASRYPTTDTQYF.

The chain recombines TRBV27 with TRBJ2-1; the D gene is possibly TRBD2 (7 bases). Trimming cost V 2 bases and J 0 bases, with 14 bases left between them. The CDR3 is 17 residues long. CDR1 MNHEY and CDR2 SMNVEV come from the germline V gene (reference sequence). The CDR3 nucleotides are TGTGCCAGCAGTTTAGAATCGGGGGGCTTCTCCTACAATGAGCAGTTCTTC. As protein: CASSLESGGFSYNEQFF.

This clone was recorded only once. The V gene is TRBV7-8, the J gene TRBJ1-1; unclear D gene. Germline CDR1 and CDR2: SGHVS and FQNEAQ. The CDR3 covers 13 residues. The V end lost 2 bases, the J end lost 0 bases, and 4 bases lay between the germline ends. CDR3 coding DNA: TGTGCCAGCAGCTTACACATGAACACTGAAGCTTTCTTT. This encodes CASSLHMNTEAFF.

The chain recombines TRBV7-2 with TRBJ2-7; TRBD2 matches at 11 bases. The germline V gene has CDR1 SGHTA and CDR2 FQGNSA. CDR3 length equals 18 residues. The trim removed 8 bases at V and 0 bases at J, leaving 15 bases unmatched. The CDR3 here is CASRPAYGTSGYSYEQYF. CDR3 coding DNA: TGTGCCAGCCGGCCCGCATACGGGACTAGCGGCTACTCCTACGAGCAGTACTTC.

The chain carries TRBV28 and TRBJ2-7; TRBD2 matches 8 bases. This CDR3 region has 12 residues. Germline lookup yields CDR1 MDHEN and CDR2 SYDVKM. The V segment lost 8 bases and the J segment 2 bases; nucleotides outside the gene matches: 2. The CDR3 coding sequence is TGTGCCAGCGAAGCGGGGGCCTACGAGCAGTACTTC. Amino acid sequence: CASEAGAYEQYF.

The chain is built from TRBV15 and TRBJ2-7; 11 positions match TRBD2. Germline V gives CDR1 LNHNV, CDR2 YYDKDF (reference sequence). The CDR3 spans 14 residues. V gave up 5 bases and J gave up 5 bases; unmatched junction bases: 5. The chain's CDR3 is CATSGRLAGNEQYF. The CDR3 DNA follows: TGTGCCACCAGCGGTAGACTAGCGGGAAACGAGCAGTACTTC.

A remark on this clone: A read error may account for a junction end that differs from germline. The chain links TRBV28 to TRBJ2-7; 7 nucleotides line up with TRBD1. Germline CDR1 is MDHEN and CDR2 is SYDVKM. The CDR3 is 14 amino acids. The chain's CDR3 is CASSLGTVTLWKHF. CDR3 in DNA: TGTGCCAGCAGTTTGGGGACAGTAACCCTTTGGAAACACTTC.

This clone was found a few times. The V gene is TRBV5-1, the J gene TRBJ1-3; no definite D call. The ends were cut back, 4 bases at V and 1 base at J, with 12 bases in the middle. Germline loops: CDR1 SGHRS, CDR2 YFSETQ. This CDR3 has 15 residues. Written as DNA, the CDR3 is TGCGCCAGCAGCGTCGGGAGGAGTTCTGGAAACACCATATATTTT. As protein: CASSVGRSSGNTIYF.

The chain couples TRBV5-8 to TRBJ1-3; D is undetermined. V was shortened by 4 bases and J by 0 bases, with 14 bases between the two germline ends. The CDR3 consists of 16 residues. The germline gives CDR1 SGHTS, CDR2 YDEGEE. The CDR3 here is CASSPGGHLSGNTIYF. CDR3 DNA: TGTGCCAGCAGCCCAGGTGGGCACCTCTCTGGAAACACCATATATTTT.

This clone was seen a single time. J is TRBJ1-5 and V is TRBV6-1, with D tentatively TRBD1 (6 bases). There are 14 residues in the CDR3. The germline V and J ends were trimmed by 3 bases and 2 bases, with 8 bases remaining between them. From germline, CDR1 is MNHNS and CDR2 SASEGT. For the CDR3, the DNA is TGTGCCAGCAGTGACCGGACAGGCAATCAGCCCCAGCATTTT. Residues: CASSDRTGNQPQHF.

The chain is built from TRBV13 and TRBJ1-4; D unresolved. This CDR3 is built from 13 residues. Germline V gives CDR1 PRHDT, CDR2 FYEKMQ (reference sequence). V was trimmed by 5 bases and J by 8 bases, leaving 12 bases between them. DNA of the CDR3: TGTGCCAGCAGCCCACGGATGGGCGAAAAACTGTTTTTT. It yields the protein CASSPRMGEKLFF.

This clone was recorded once. V usage is TRBV7-2 and J usage is TRBJ2-3; 11 positions match TRBD2. V lost 2 bases and J lost 4; bases outside the gene matches: 5. The CDR3 has 16 residues. In germline, CDR1 is SGHTA, CDR2 FQGNSA. CDR3 in amino acids: CASSLRASGGSDTQYF. CDR3 sequence (DNA): TGTGCCAGCAGCTTAAGGGCTAGCGGGGGGTCAGATACGCAGTATTTT. The complete variable domain, with remaining parts taken from reference TRBV7-2 and TRBJ2-3, reads GAGVSQSPSNKVTEKGKDVELRCDPISGHTALYWYRQSLGQGLEFLIYFQGNSAPDKSGLPSDRFSAERTGGSVSTLTIQRTQQEDSAVYLCASSLRASGGSDTQYFGPGTRLTVL.

This clone occurred a few times. This chain uses TRBV6-5 with TRBJ2-7; D is ambiguous. The germline V gene encodes CDR1 MNHEY and CDR2 SVGAGI. CDR3 length: 11 residues. Trimming cost V 2 bases and J 5 bases, with 4 bases left between them. This chain's CDR3 is CASSYGHEQYF. CDR3 sequence (DNA): TGTGCCAGCAGTTACGGCCACGAGCAGTACTTC.

Regarding this clone: Other DNA sequences from this sample encode an identical CDR3 as well. This chain links TRBV19 with TRBJ2-1; D is ambiguous. V lost 3 bases, J lost 2 bases, and 5 bases lay in between. Germline CDR1 and CDR2: LNHDA and SQIVND (reference sequence). The CDR3 runs 13 residues. The CDR3 DNA reads TGTGCCAGTAGTATTGACACCTACAATGAGCAGTTCTTC. Protein sequence: CASSIDTYNEQFF.

This clone was found a few times. In nucleotides, the CDR3 is TGTGCCAGCAGAGGGAGTTATAGCAATCAGCCCCAGCATTTT. Protein product: CASRGSYSNQPQHF. The V gene is TRBV6-1, the J gene TRBJ1-5; D not certain. The CDR3 is 14 residues long. Trimming pared 6 bases from V and 0 bases from J, leaving 9 bases between. The germline V gene encodes CDR1 MNHNS and CDR2 SASEGT.

The chain couples TRBV6-1 to TRBJ2-3; 10 nucleotides match TRBD2. The CDR3 extends over 14 amino acids. Germline assignment: CDR1 MNHNS and CDR2 SASEGT. J was trimmed by 2 bases and V by 6 bases; bases with no gene match: 2. The CDR3 loop is CASSGLAATDTQYF. Here the CDR3 DNA reads TGTGCCAGCAGCGGACTAGCGGCCACAGATACGCAGTATTTT.

This clone was counted a single time. The chain is built from TRBV18 and TRBJ1-4; D is perhaps TRBD1 (6 bases). Germline CDR1 and CDR2: KGHSH and LQKENI. The germline V and J ends were trimmed by 3 bases and 1 base, with 6 bases remaining between them. There are 14 residues in the CDR3. In DNA form, the CDR3 reads TGTGCCAGCTCACCCAGGGGAACTAATGAAAAACTGTTTTTT. Encoded protein: CASSPRGTNEKLFF. Using reference TRBV18 and TRBJ1-4 for the parts outside the CDR3, the full variable domain is NAGVMQNPRHLVRRRGQEARLRCSPMKGHSHVYWYRQLPEEGLKFMVYLQKENIIDESGMPKERFSAEFPKEGPSILRIQQVVRGDSAAYFCASSPRGTNEKLFFGSGTQLSVL.

V usage is TRBV4-3 and J usage is TRBJ1-1; 9 positions agree with TRBD1. This CDR3 contains 14 residues. Germline V gene sequence: CDR1 LGHNA, CDR2 YSLEER. The junction had 7 bases not matched to a gene; V was cut back by 0 bases and J by 11 bases. The CDR3 reads CASSQDTGGGGAFF. The CDR3, as DNA: TGCGCCAGCAGCCAAGATACAGGGGGCGGCGGGGCTTTCTTT.